The 17 T cell receptor beta chains below all came from one sample that was sequenced in a study of T cells in Graves' hyperthyroidism and ophthalmopathy (dated by TCRdb to the late 2010s). The library relied on multiplex PCR. Sequencing was carried out with an Illumina HiSeq 2000. The TCR beta CDR3 regions were amplified from RNA transcripts. For the first round of RT-PCR on the TCR CDR3, the HTBI primer set was used together with the Qiagen OneStep RT-PCR kit. The public reads were reprocessed in TCRdb via fastp at Q25 and MiXCR, keeping in-frame beta chains. CDR3 protein duplicates are merged, each entry listing the most common genes and DNA. The table for this sample lists 450,000 to 600,000 distinct CDR3 sequences; around 15% of them were counted only once. The top ten hold approximately 15% of the sample. The material sequenced was blood. These receptors were collected from a woman aged 40 to 50 with Graves' hyperthyroidism.

The chain links TRBV12-3 or TRBV12-4 to TRBJ2-1, with TRBD1 identical over 8 bases. V trimming: 3 bases; J trimming: 3 bases; junction bases outside the gene matches: 7. The CDR3 covers 16 residues. CDR3 bases: TGTGCCAGCAGTTTTTATGGGACAGGAATCTACAATGAGCAGTTCTTC. This codes for CASSFYGTGIYNEQFF.

This clonotype was observed at least ten times. The chain uses TRBV4-1 and TRBJ1-4; no clear D. Germline V gives CDR1 MGHRA, CDR2 YSYEKL. The CDR3 runs 15 residues. V lost 4 bases to trimming and J lost 0 bases, with 9 bases between them. Here the CDR3 reads CASSPQVATNEKLFF. DNA of the CDR3: TGCGCCAGCAGCCCTCAAGTTGCAACTAATGAAAAACTGTTTTTT.

The V gene is TRBV7-9, the J gene TRBJ2-7; D uncertain. CDR1 SEHNR and CDR2 FQNEAQ come from the germline V gene (reference sequence). The CDR3 loop spans 13 amino acids. With 5 bases removed from V and 2 bases from J, the gap between germline ends came to 10 bases. The CDR3 spells CASSPPLTYEQYF. The CDR3 nucleotides are TGTGCCAGCAGCCCCCCCCTTACCTACGAGCAGTACTTC.

This clonotype was picked up many times. The V and J genes are TRBV11-1 and TRBJ2-1, with D uncertain. Germline V gene sequence: CDR1 SGHAT, CDR2 FQDESV (reference sequence). Deletions cut 2 bases from V and 0 bases from J, with 17 bases between. This CDR3 comprises 18 residues. Here the CDR3 reads CASSLNPYGPLSYNEQFF. For the CDR3, the DNA is TGTGCCAGCAGCTTAAACCCTTACGGCCCCCTCTCCTACAATGAGCAGTTCTTC.

This clonotype has only a few counts. The gene calls are TRBV9 and TRBJ2-3, with D perhaps TRBD2 (6 bases). Germline loops: CDR1 SGDLS, CDR2 YYNGEE. The CDR3 covers 16 residues. V was pared by 1 base and J by 0 bases, with 12 bases between. In DNA form, the CDR3 reads TGTGCCAGCAGCGTAACCGGAGGGACTAGCACAGATACGCAGTATTTT. Translating gives CASSVTGGTSTDTQYF. Using reference TRBV9 and TRBJ2-3 for the parts outside the CDR3, the full variable domain is DSGVTQTPKHLITATGQRVTLRCSPRSGDLSVYWYQQSLDQGLQFLIQYYNGEERAKGNILERFSAQQFPDLHSELNLSSLELGDSALYFCASSVTGGTSTDTQYFGPGTRLTVL.

This sequence joins TRBV2 and TRBJ1-5, with 8 bases matching TRBD1. This CDR3 is 12 amino acids long. Germline CDR1 SNHLY, CDR2 FYNNEI. The J segment lost 4 bases and the V segment lost 10 bases, leaving 3 bases of the junction unmatched. CDR3 region: CATGGRNQPQHF. Here the CDR3 DNA reads TGTGCCACAGGGGGCAGGAATCAGCCCCAGCATTTT.

The rearrangement joins TRBV5-1 to TRBJ1-4; 9 bases agree with TRBD1. The germline gives CDR1 SGHRS, CDR2 YFSETQ. The CDR3 has 14 amino acids. The J segment lost 6 bases and the V segment lost 3 bases, leaving 3 bases of the junction unmatched. DNA of the CDR3: TGCGCCAGCAGCTACCGGGACAGGGATGAAAAACTGTTTTTT. This translates into CASSYRDRDEKLFF.

The rearrangement links TRBV2 to TRBJ1-1; D possibly corresponds to TRBD1 (5 bases). V was cut by 6 bases and J by 7 bases, with 6 bases left in between. CDR3 length: 10 residues. Germline V gives CDR1 SNHLY, CDR2 FYNNEI. CDR3 in amino acids: CASRGGEAFF. The CDR3 coding sequence is TGTGCCAGCAGGGGGGGTGAAGCTTTCTTT.

This clonotype was found many times. The chain carries TRBV20-1 and TRBJ2-1, with 8 bases identical to TRBD2. Germline CDR1 DFQATT, CDR2 SNEGSKA (reference sequence). The CDR3 runs to 15 residues. Unmatched junction bases numbered 10, after V lost 3 bases and J lost 6 bases. The CDR3, as DNA: TGCAGTGCTAGGGTTCGGCTAGCGGGTTTCAATGAGCAGTTCTTC. Amino acids: CSARVRLAGFNEQFF.

In its sample, this clonotype was seen many times. This chain links TRBV7-9 with TRBJ1-2; no reliable D call. Between the trimmed V and J ends, which lost 5 bases and 4 bases, there was a span of 14 bases. CDR3 length: 14 residues. Germline lookup yields CDR1 SEHNR and CDR2 FQNEAQ (reference sequence). This CDR3 is CASSPSSTLYGYTF. As DNA, the CDR3 is TGTGCCAGCAGCCCCTCATCGACCCTCTATGGCTACACCTTC.

This clonotype was observed a few times. V usage is TRBV10-1 and J usage is TRBJ2-7; 8 bases agree with TRBD2. With 0 bases clipped from V and 5 bases from J, the junction kept 9 bases outside the gene matches. Germline CDR1 and CDR2: WNHNN and SYGVQD (reference sequence). The CDR3 spans 16 residues. CDR3 coding DNA: TGCGCCAGCAGTGAGTCGATTGGGATTAGCGGGAACGAGCAGTACTTC. This translates into CASSESIGISGNEQYF.

This clonotype came up many times. The CDR3 bases are TGTGCCAGCTCATCCGTGGGGGGACTGAACACTGAAGCTTTCTTT. This gives the protein CASSSVGGLNTEAFF. The chain is built from TRBV18 and TRBJ1-1; D is perhaps TRBD1 (5 bases). Germline assignment: CDR1 KGHSH and CDR2 LQKENI. The CDR3 length is 15 residues. Trimming shortened V by 5 bases and J by 0 bases, and 13 bases separated the two germline ends.

This clonotype appeared many times. The gene calls are TRBV27 and TRBJ2-5; 9 positions agree with TRBD2. This CDR3 contains 17 residues. Germline CDR1 reads MNHEY; CDR2 reads SMNVEV (reference sequence). V was clipped by 5 bases and J by 3 bases; unmatched bases: 13. The CDR3 DNA is TGTGCCAGCAGTACCCAGGTAGCGGGGGCTTTAAAAGAGACCCAGTACTTC. Translated: CASSTQVAGALKETQYF.

Many counts were recorded for this clonotype. The V and J genes are TRBV3-1 and TRBJ1-1; no clear D gene. CDR3 length: 11 residues. Trimming removed 5 bases from V and 11 bases from J, with 12 bases in between. From germline, CDR1 is LGHDT and CDR2 YNNKEL (reference sequence). The CDR3 DNA reads TGTGCCAGCAGCACCCTAGGAGAGGCTTTCTTT. It specifies CASSTLGEAFF.

This clonotype was detected ten times or more. J is TRBJ2-1 and V is TRBV5-1; the D gene is possibly TRBD2 (5 bases). The V end lost 0 bases, the J end lost 0 bases, and 16 bases lay between the germline ends. The CDR3 sequence is 18 residues long. The V gene's germline CDR1 is SGHRS and CDR2 YFSETQ. The CDR3 region is CASSLAPGVGSSYNEQFF. For the CDR3, the DNA is TGCGCCAGCAGCTTGGCCCCCGGGGTGGGGAGCTCCTACAATGAGCAGTTCTTC.

This clonotype was seen at least ten times. J is TRBJ2-7 and V is TRBV12-5; D is unresolved. This CDR3 spans 13 amino acids. V was pared by 2 bases and J by 3 bases, with 8 bases between. Germline CDR1 LGHNT, CDR2 FRNRAP. The CDR3 here is CASGLPTFYEQYF. The CDR3, as DNA: TGTGCTAGTGGTTTGCCCACTTTCTACGAGCAGTACTTC.

The genes are TRBV20-1 and TRBJ2-7, with 9 bases lining up with TRBD2. CDR3 length: 18 residues. Per germline, CDR1 DFQATT and CDR2 SNEGSKA (reference sequence). J gave up 7 bases and V 0 bases, and 19 bases lay outside the gene matches. This CDR3 is CSARDLLSGGTGTGEQYF. CDR3 coding DNA: TGCAGTGCTAGAGATCTACTTAGCGGGGGAACCGGTACGGGGGAGCAGTACTTC.